This note documents a single T cell receptor beta chain sequence. The junction differs from germline at one of its ends, possibly a read error. The CDR3 runs to 14 residues. Per the germline V gene, CDR1 is ENHRY and CDR2 is SYGVKD. This sample is drawn from a study of control samples from healthy donors and cancer patients. Some clones are missing from TCRdb's copy, which holds only in-frame ones; the method was immunoSEQ multiplex PCR. The data show about 100,000 clones, 85% to 90% seen once. The chain joins TRBV10-3 to TRBJ1-5, with D unclear. The receptor's source is a man younger than 40 in good health. Source material: blood. CDR3 DNA sequence: TGTGCCATCTCAAGTCTGGGTAGCGATCAGCCCCAGCATTTT. Amino acid sequence: CAISSLGSDQPQHF.